A single sample gave rise to the 17 T cell receptor beta chains below, sequenced in a study of cytomegalovirus exposure and HLA in healthy donors. Primers included in the PCR were 60 Vbeta and 13 Jbeta primers. The protocol was immunoSEQ multiplex PCR, while the TCRdb copy is restricted to in-frame clones and leaves out a portion. The sample has under 250,000 clones; around four fifths are singletons. The sequencing input was PBMCs. The receptors shown here come from a male donor in good health and CMV-seronegative.

V and J are TRBV5-1 and TRBJ2-1, with 13 bases fitting TRBD2. This CDR3 has 18 residues. Germline trimming cut 4 bases from V and 4 bases from J; bases unmatched to any gene: 11. Germline loops: CDR1 SGHRS, CDR2 YFSETQ. In DNA, the CDR3 is TGCGCCAGCAGCCAAAAACTAGCGGGAGGGCCTTTTTACAATGAGCAGTTCTTC. Its translation is CASSQKLAGGPFYNEQFF.

The DNA for the CDR3 is TGCGCCAGCAGCCAAGATGGTGGGACAGGGGAGTACTTC. Translated: CASSQDGGTGEYF. The chain combines TRBV4-1 with TRBJ2-7; 10 bases match TRBD1. Germline CDR1 and CDR2: MGHRA and YSYEKL. V was clipped by 0 bases and J by 11 bases; unmatched bases: 4. The CDR3 has 13 residues.

The chain couples TRBV28 to TRBJ1-1, with a possible D match to TRBD1 (5 bases). V lost 7 bases, J lost 3 bases, and 15 bases lay in between. CDR1 MDHEN and CDR2 SYDVKM come from the germline V gene. This CDR3 region has 14 residues. The CDR3 nucleotides read TGTGCCAGCACCTATCAGGGCGGGGACACTGAAGCTTTCTTT. This codes for CASTYQGGDTEAFF.

The chain uses TRBV21-1 and TRBJ2-7; TRBD2, the D gene given by the table, was not confirmed from the DNA. TRBV21-1 is marked as a pseudogene. The CDR3 spans 14 residues. CDR3 DNA: TGTGCCAGCACCCGGACTCTTAGCTCCTACGAGCAGTACTTC. Amino acid sequence: CASTRTLSSYEQYF.

Concerning this clone itself: Other DNA sequences within the sample encode an identical CDR3. The chain uses TRBV5-1 and TRBJ2-7; no firm D call. This CDR3 is 14 amino acids long. V was trimmed by 4 bases and J by 2 bases, leaving 13 bases between them. The germline CDR1 and CDR2 sequences are SGHRS and YFSETQ. This CDR3 is CASSPNGAAYEQYF. DNA of the CDR3: TGCGCCAGCAGCCCAAATGGCGCGGCCTACGAGCAGTACTTC.

In its sample, this clone was seen once. The chain combines TRBV5-4 with TRBJ2-7; 8 bases fit TRBD2. There are 13 residues in the CDR3. Unmatched junction bases numbered 4, after V lost 4 bases and J lost 4 bases. Germline V gene data show CDR1 as SGHNT and CDR2 as YYREEE (reference sequence). CDR3 nucleotide sequence: TGTGCCAGCAGCGGGGGACTAGAGTACGAGCAGTACTTC. Translated: CASSGGLEYEQYF.

V usage is TRBV18 and J usage is TRBJ1-2; D perhaps matches TRBD1 (6 bases). This CDR3 spans 16 amino acids. In germline, CDR1 is KGHSH, CDR2 LQKENI. Trimming removed 3 bases at V and 4 bases at J, with 18 bases between. CDR3 protein: CASSPQPKRQAYGYTF. The CDR3 bases are TGTGCCAGCTCACCCCAACCCAAGAGACAGGCCTATGGCTACACCTTC.

This chain connects TRBV6-1 to TRBJ2-1; 10 positions match TRBD1. Germline loops: CDR1 MNHNS, CDR2 SASEGT. The CDR3 has 14 amino acids. V gave up 8 bases and J gave up 4 bases; unmatched junction bases: 5. The CDR3 DNA sequence: TGTGCCAGCTTTGACAGGGGGCTTTACAATGAGCAGTTCTTC. As protein: CASFDRGLYNEQFF.

This chain joins TRBV19 and TRBJ1-1; 10 bases align to TRBD1. This CDR3 is built from 15 residues. Germline CDR1 reads LNHDA; CDR2 reads SQIVND (reference sequence). With V trimmed by 5 bases and J by 7 bases, 10 bases remained unmatched. This CDR3 reads CASSSPGQGKLEAFF. For the CDR3, the DNA is TGTGCCAGTAGTTCACCGGGACAGGGGAAGCTTGAAGCTTTCTTT.

The genes are TRBV28 and TRBJ1-3; TRBD1 agrees at 10 bases. CDR3 length: 15 residues. V was clipped by 8 bases and J by 7 bases; unmatched bases: 11. Germline lookup yields CDR1 MDHEN and CDR2 SYDVKM. CDR3 sequence: CASPSWRQGANTIYF. In DNA form, the CDR3 reads TGTGCCAGCCCCTCTTGGAGACAGGGGGCGAACACCATATATTTT. Combining the CDR3 with reference TRBV28 and TRBJ1-3 gives the whole variable domain DVKVTQSSRYLVKRTGEKVFLECVQDMDHENMFWYRQDPGLGLRLIYFSYDVKMKEKGDIPEGYSVSREKKERFSLILESASTNQTSMYLCASPSWRQGANTIYFGEGSWLTVV.

The rearrangement uses TRBV9 and TRBJ1-1; TRBD1 aligns across 12 bases. CDR1 is SGDLS, CDR2 YYNGEE, per germline. CDR3 length: 18 residues. Trimming took 3 bases from V and 0 from J; bases not matched to a gene: 9. For the CDR3, the DNA is TGTGCCAGCAGCGCCCCGGGACAGGGGGCTCTAATGAACACTGAAGCTTTCTTT. This translates into CASSAPGQGALMNTEAFF.

This clone was seen just once. Germline is not matched at one junction end, which may reflect a read error. The chain links TRBV20-1 to TRBJ2-7, with D possibly being TRBD1 (6 bases). In germline, CDR1 is DFQATT, CDR2 SNEGSKA (reference sequence). This CDR3 comprises 11 residues. The CDR3 loop is CSARVPGDQKF. As DNA, the CDR3 is TGCAGTGCTAGAGTGCCAGGGGACCAGAAATTC.

The rearrangement links TRBV29-1 to TRBJ2-3, with a weak D call TRBD2 (5 bases). CDR3 length: 13 amino acids. V was pared by 4 bases and J by 0 bases, with 8 bases between. Germline CDR1 reads SQVTM; CDR2 reads ANQGSEA. The CDR3 region has the DNA TGCAGCGTTGTTAGCGATAGCACAGATACGCAGTATTTT. Translation gives CSVVSDSTDTQYF.

The J gene is TRBJ1-1, the V gene TRBV10-2; 8 bases are a match to TRBD1. The CDR3 length is 15 residues. Germline V gene sequence: CDR1 WSHSY, CDR2 SAAADI. V trimming: 3 bases; J trimming: 1 base; junction bases outside the gene matches: 4. The CDR3 region is CASSDTGTGNTEAFF. CDR3 in DNA: TGCGCCAGCAGTGATACCGGGACAGGGAACACTGAAGCTTTCTTT.

The chain recombines TRBV9 with TRBJ1-1; no clear D. V lost 6 bases, J lost 3 bases, and 12 bases lay in between. The germline V gene has CDR1 SGDLS and CDR2 YYNGEE. The length of the CDR3 is 13 residues. The CDR3 DNA sequence: TGTGCCAGCAAGAGGGCTGAGGACACTGAAGCTTTCTTT. Amino acid sequence: CASKRAEDTEAFF.

This sequence joins TRBV19 and TRBJ2-6; D is ambiguous. This CDR3 is 12 amino acids long. V was cut by 7 bases and J by 1 base, with 2 bases left in between. Germline V CDR1 and CDR2: LNHDA, SQIVND (reference sequence). In nucleotides, the CDR3 is TGTGCCAGTACTTCTGGGGCCAACGTCCTGACTTTC. Translated, it gives CASTSGANVLTF.

V usage is TRBV5-1 and J usage is TRBJ2-3; D not certain. Trimming shortened V by 4 bases and J by 4 bases, and 13 bases separated the two germline ends. This CDR3 contains 14 residues. From germline, CDR1 is SGHRS and CDR2 YFSETQ. Written as DNA, the CDR3 is TGCGCCAGCAGCCTACCATCCATGGCAGATACGCAGTATTTT. Amino acids: CASSLPSMADTQYF.